This T cell receptor beta chain is from a study of PD-L1 blockade in urothelial cancer. Study details: Patients initiated atezolizumab around 2014 at 1,200 mg intravenously every 3 weeks. Blood analyses occurred 3 weeks (second dose) and 6 weeks post treatment start. Blood yielded a median of around 150,000 T cells per sample.

The time point is: pretreatment peripheral blood. The germline CDR1 and CDR2 sequences are MGHRA and YSYEKL. CDR3 length: 15 residues. Between the trimmed V and J ends, which lost 1 base and 4 bases, there was a span of 14 bases. TCRdb's table, derived via immunoSEQ multiplex PCR, lists solely in-frame clones and lacks some. The data show 15,000 to 20,000 clones, 89% seen once. The rearrangement uses TRBV4-1 and TRBJ2-7; a possible D gene is TRBD1 (5 bases). The receptor's source is a man in his 70s with urothelial cancer. The sample was PBMCs, taken around atezolizumab (anti-PD-L1) treatment. The CDR3 region has the DNA TGCGCCAGCAGCCAAGGAGATGGGGCGCTTTACGAGCAGTACTTC. It is translated as CASSQGDGALYEQYF.